This TCR beta chain appears in the sequencing data of a study of cytomegalovirus exposure and HLA in healthy donors. The V end was cut by 11 bases, the J end by 2 bases, with 16 bases between. Germline CDR1 MDHEN, CDR2 SYDVKM. The CDR3 runs 13 residues. Primers for the PCR totalled 60 Vbeta and 13 Jbeta. Using immunoSEQ multiplex PCR, the repertoire was profiled, and TCRdb retains in-frame clones only, with some absent. The sample has 100,000 to 150,000 clones; 73% are singletons. Study-wide results and caveats: A few CMV-associated chains were confirmed in vitro to be specific for CMV antigens. TCR beta chain V- and J-gene trimming was linked, in a later analysis, to a missense variant in DCLRE1C.

Regarding donors, all were healthy bone marrow donors. Nominal health characterized the donors when sampled, though unrecorded immune exposures were likely. This clone was found a few times. Its specificity is unknown. Sequenced: PBMCs. The rearrangement joins TRBV28 to TRBJ2-7, with a possible D match to TRBD1 (5 bases). The source is a man aged 60 to 69 in good health and CMV-seropositive. This CDR3 reads CAGSWQGTYEQYF. In DNA, the CDR3 is TGTGCCGGGTCGTGGCAGGGCACCTACGAGCAGTACTTC.